A selection of T cell receptor beta chains follows, all from one sample in a study of T cells in Graves' hyperthyroidism and ophthalmopathy. From the multiplex PCR reads, TCRdb called clonotypes with MiXCR, one entry per CDR3 protein. Among around 250,000 distinct CDR3 sequences, about 14% were seen once, and the ten largest hold 13%. Sequenced sample: blood. These receptors were collected from a woman in her 40s with Graves' hyperthyroidism that later progressed to Graves' ophthalmopathy. Both conserved end residues are part of each CDR3. The order of the fields is clone size, D gene, J gene, V gene, CDR3 DNA, CDR3 protein. A D gene is named only where the DNA matches it firmly. Where a row states a size, it is once, few, many or the class of an expanded clone; other rows omit it.

many,TRBD1,TRBJ1-1,TRBV28,TGTGCCAGCAGTTCCGCGGGACAGGTCAACACTGAAGCTTTCTTT,CASSSAGQVNTEAFF
many,-,TRBJ2-7,TRBV28,TGTGCCAGCAGTTTCAGAGGCAGCTCCTACGAGCAGTACTTC,CASSFRGSSYEQYF
many,TRBD1,TRBJ2-2,TRBV10-3,TGTGCCATCAGAAGGACAGGGGGAACCGGGGAGCTGTTTTTT,CAIRRTGGTGELFF
many,TRBD2,TRBJ2-5,TRBV9,TGTGCCAGCAGCGTAGAAACTAGCGGGTCCGCGTCCGACCAAGAGACCCAGTACTTC,CASSVETSGSASDQETQYF
many,-,TRBJ2-5,TRBV11-2,TGTGCCAGCAGCTTAGGGTTGCTGGAGACCCAGTACTTC,CASSLGLLETQYF
many,-,TRBJ2-2,TRBV11-2,TGTGCCAGCAGCTTATACGGGGAGCTGTTTTTT,CASSLYGELFF
many,-,TRBJ2-1,TRBV5-6,TGTGCCAGCAGCTTGGTAATTGGACTGTACAATGAGCAGTTCTTC,CASSLVIGLYNEQFF
many,TRBD2,TRBJ2-3,TRBV7-2,TGTGCCAGCAGCTTAGCAGGAGCCCCCGGGAGGGCCTATTCTACAGATACGCAGTATTTT,CASSLAGAPGRAYSTDTQYF
many,-,TRBJ1-1,TRBV27,TGTGCCAGCAGTTTTACCAGGAACACTGAAGCTTTCTTT,CASSFTRNTEAFF
many,TRBD2,TRBJ2-1,TRBV18,TGTGCCAGCTCCCCCTTGACTAGCCCGACCTACAATGAGCAGTTCTTC,CASSPLTSPTYNEQFF
few,-,TRBJ1-1,TRBV19,TGTGCCAGTAGTATCCAGACAGGCGAAGCTTTCTTT,CASSIQTGEAFF
many,TRBD1,TRBJ2-1,TRBV11-2,TGTGCCAGCAGCTACACACAGGGGACGAATGAGCAGTTCTTC,CASSYTQGTNEQFF
-,-,TRBJ1-5,TRBV2,TGTGCCAGCAGTGAAGCGCTTCGGATCCCCCGAGGTAATCAGCCCCAGCATTTT,CASSEALRIPRGNQPQHF
many,-,TRBJ2-7,TRBV11-2,TGTGCCAGCAGCTTGGGACAATTCTACGAGCAGTACTTC,CASSLGQFYEQYF
few,TRBD1,TRBJ2-7,TRBV20-1,TGCAGTGCTAGAGCTACCGACAGGGGGCGACTTGCGTGGGAGCAGTACTTC,CSARATDRGRLAWEQYF
many,TRBD1,TRBJ2-7,TRBV20-1,TGCAGTGCTAGTGTCCTGGGACAGCATCTCTACGAGCAGTACTTC,CSASVLGQHLYEQYF
-,-,TRBJ2-1,TRBV12-3/TRBV12-4,TGTGCCAGCAGTTTGGCAGGGCACAATGAGCAGTTCTTC,CASSLAGHNEQFF
many,-,TRBJ2-7,TRBV7-8,TGTGCCAGCAGCTTTATACAGGGACACGAGCAGTACTTC,CASSFIQGHEQYF
many,-,TRBJ2-7,TRBV4-1,TGCGCCAGCAGCCCCCTTCCCCGCTCCTACGAGCAGTACTTC,CASSPLPRSYEQYF
many,-,TRBJ1-2,TRBV19,TGTGCCAGTAGTATTTTGGGAGCCTATGGCTACACCTTC,CASSILGAYGYTF
many,-,TRBJ1-1,TRBV5-6,TGTGCCAGCAGCTTGGCCTTCAGGAACACTGAAGCTTTCTTT,CASSLAFRNTEAFF
-,TRBD2,TRBJ2-1,TRBV4-1,TGCGCCAGCAGCCAAGCCGGTGGCGGGAGAGCCATAATTGAGCAGTTCTTC,CASSQAGGGRAIIEQFF
many,-,TRBJ1-1,TRBV2,TGTGCCAGCAGTGTTCAATATCGGGGCACTGAAGCTTTCTTT,CASSVQYRGTEAFF
many,-,TRBJ2-1,TRBV25-1,TGTGCCAGCAGTGAGGTGGGGGATGGGGGCCGGTTCTTC,CASSEVGDGGRFF
many,-,TRBJ1-5,TRBV28,TGTGCCAGCAGAACAGGCGTAGATCAGCCCCAGCATTTT,CASRTGVDQPQHF
many,-,TRBJ1-1,TRBV7-2,TGTGCCAGCAGCTTACCGTGGAGGCGGAACACTGAAGCTTTCTTT,CASSLPWRRNTEAFF
many,TRBD2,TRBJ2-7,TRBV4-1,TGCGCCAGCAGCCAAGCCCCAGCGGGAGGTCACTACGAGCAGTACTTC,CASSQAPAGGHYEQYF
few,TRBD2,TRBJ2-6,TRBV7-9,TGTGCCAGCAAGGGGACTAGCGGGTCTGGGGCCAACGTCCTGACTTTC,CASKGTSGSGANVLTF
many,-,TRBJ2-1,TRBV15,TGTGCCACCAGCAGAGATTGGTCGAAGTCCCCTTCGATTAATGAGCAGTTCTTC,CATSRDWSKSPSINEQFF
many,-,TRBJ2-5,TRBV4-1,TGCGCCAGCAGCGAGGGGGAGACCCAGTACTTC,CASSEGETQYF
many,TRBD2,TRBJ2-1,TRBV28,TGTGCCAGCACTCAACTAGGGCGGGAGGGTAGGAATGAGCAGTTCTTC,CASTQLGREGRNEQFF
many,-,TRBJ1-3,TRBV28,TGTGCCAGCATTAGGGGAGGTACGGGAAACACCATATATTTT,CASIRGGTGNTIYF
many,-,TRBJ2-7,TRBV6-1,TGTGCCAGCAGGCAGGGCATCTCCTACGAGCAGTACTTC,CASRQGISYEQYF
-,-,TRBJ1-1,TRBV19,TGTGCCAGTAGTATACCGGGGGAGAGCACTGAAGCTTTCTTT,CASSIPGESTEAFF
many,-,TRBJ2-7,TRBV27,TGTGCCAGCAGTTCACCCTTAGGGGAGCAGTACTTC,CASSSPLGEQYF
many,-,TRBJ2-5,TRBV5-1,TGCGCCAGCAGTAAACAGGAGACCCAGTACTTC,CASSKQETQYF
many,TRBD2,TRBJ2-1,TRBV28,TGTGCCAGCAGTTACCTTGGACTAGCGGGAGGGCCGGATGAGCAGTTCTTC,CASSYLGLAGGPDEQFF
many,-,TRBJ2-7,TRBV3-1,TGTGCCAGCAGCCAAGTAGGGCGGAGCTCCTACGAGCAGTACTTC,CASSQVGRSSYEQYF
many,-,TRBJ2-4,TRBV20-1,TGCAGTACAGGGACGGTGGAGGGCATTCAGTACTTC,CSTGTVEGIQYF
few,TRBD2,TRBJ2-1,TRBV3-1,TGTGCCAGCAGCCAAGATCTCGGACTAGCCCAGAGGGCCTACAATGAGCAGTTCTTC,CASSQDLGLAQRAYNEQFF
many,TRBD2,TRBJ2-1,TRBV30,TGTGCCTGGAGCAAACCGGGACTAGGACTCTACAATGAGCAGTTCTTC,CAWSKPGLGLYNEQFF
many,TRBD1,TRBJ2-7,TRBV6-1,TGTGCCAGCAGACAGGCCGGGACAGGGAACGAGCAGTACTTC,CASRQAGTGNEQYF
many,-,TRBJ1-1,TRBV27,TGTGCCAGCAGTCGTAGGACTCCCATGAACACTGAAGCTTTCTTT,CASSRRTPMNTEAFF
-,-,TRBJ2-2,TRBV18,TGTGCCAGCTCACCACCGAGAGGACAGTCGAACACCGGGGAGCTGTTTTTT,CASSPPRGQSNTGELFF
many,-,TRBJ2-3,TRBV2,TGTGCCAGCTGTCGGGAGCCCCATACGCAGTATTTT,CASCREPHTQYF
many,TRBD1,TRBJ2-7,TRBV10-1,TGCGCCAGCAGTGCTACACAGGGGGGATTCTACGAGCAGTACTTC,CASSATQGGFYEQYF
many,-,TRBJ2-1,TRBV7-7,TGTGCTAGCAGCTTAATTTTAGGCGGAGTTGAGCAGTTCTTC,CASSLILGGVEQFF
once,-,TRBJ1-1,TRBV6-2/TRBV6-3,TGTGCCAGCAGTTACGAGGTCGCTTTCTTT,CASSYEVAFF
many,TRBD1,TRBJ2-5,TRBV10-3,TGTGCCATCAGTGTCGACAGGGGGGAGACCCAGTACTTC,CAISVDRGETQYF
many,TRBD2,TRBJ2-7,TRBV3-1,TGTGCCAGCAGCCAAAACAGGGGGCTAGCGGGAGGCGAGCAGTACTTC,CASSQNRGLAGGEQYF
many,-,TRBJ2-7,TRBV11-2,TGTGCCAGCAGCTTCACCGGGACCTCCTACGAGCAGTACTTC,CASSFTGTSYEQYF
many,-,TRBJ2-7,TRBV10-3,TGTGCCATCATGGCGTCATCCTACGAGCAGTACTTC,CAIMASSYEQYF
many,TRBD1,TRBJ1-5,TRBV6-1,TGTGCCAGCAGGGGGACAGGGGGACGCAATAGCAATCAGCCCCAGCATTTT,CASRGTGGRNSNQPQHF